The 25 T cell receptor beta chains listed next were all sequenced from one sample in a study of T cells after yellow fever vaccination. MiXCR, run by TCRdb on the 5' RACE reads, gives a single entry per CDR3 protein. The sample holds approximately 610,000 distinct CDR3 sequences; about a sixth are singletons and the top ten take 15% to 20%. The sequencing used PBMCs, collected 5 to 6 days after the first yellow fever vaccination. The origin of the receptors is a man younger than 35 who received the YFV17D yellow fever vaccine.

The rearrangement uses TRBV15 and TRBJ1-5; D uncertain. V dropped 7 bases and J dropped 1 base, with 11 bases sitting between them. The length of the CDR3 is 14 residues. The germline gives CDR1 LNHNV, CDR2 YYDKDF (reference sequence). DNA of the CDR3: TGTGCCACCAACCGCGGATCGAGCAATCAGCCCCAGCATTTT. This translates into CATNRGSSNQPQHF.

V and J are TRBV5-1 and TRBJ2-7, with TRBD1 identical over 9 bases. Germline V lookup: CDR1 SGHRS, CDR2 YFSETQ. The J segment lost 2 bases and the V segment lost 4 bases, leaving 10 bases of the junction unmatched. This CDR3 is 16 amino acids long. The CDR3 loop reads CASSPGQGPNTYEQYV. The CDR3 DNA reads TGCGCCAGCAGCCCCGGACAGGGGCCCAACACCTACGAGCAGTACGTC.

This clonotype has just a few counts. This sequence joins TRBV5-1 and TRBJ1-2; 7 bases map to TRBD1. The CDR3 length is 13 residues. From germline, CDR1 is SGHRS and CDR2 YFSETQ. Germline trimming cut 4 bases from V and 6 bases from J; bases unmatched to any gene: 6. The CDR3 reads CASSPGTENGYTF. The CDR3 bases are TGCGCCAGCAGCCCCGGGACAGAAAATGGCTACACCTTC.

The chain has TRBV15 and TRBJ2-2; the D gene is possibly TRBD2 (7 bases). Germline V gene sequence: CDR1 LNHNV, CDR2 YYDKDF (reference sequence). The CDR3 runs to 16 residues. V lost 1 base to trimming and J lost 7 bases, with 16 bases between them. The CDR3 bases are TGTGCCACCAGCAGAGTTGGGGGGGGGCCTGACGGGGAGCTGTTTTTT. It is translated as CATSRVGGGPDGELFF. Based on the CDR3 plus reference TRBV15 and TRBJ2-2, the full variable domain is DAMVIQNPRYQVTQFGKPVTLSCSQTLNHNVMYWYQQKSSQAPKLLFHYYDKDFNNEADTPDNFQSRRPNTSFCFLDIRSPGLGDTAMYLCATSRVGGGPDGELFFGEGSRLTVL.

This clonotype was counted between two and nine times. Germline and junction disagree at one end, which may indicate a read error. The rearrangement uses TRBV4-1 and TRBJ1-6; 9 bases match TRBD1. This CDR3 has 15 amino acids. CDR1 and CDR2 (germline): MGHRA, YSYEKL. The CDR3 DNA reads TGCGCCAGCAGGCAAGGGACAGGGTCGGTTACACCCCTCCACTTT. Translation gives CASRQGTGSVTPLHF.

On this clonotype itself: This sequence may be a read error, since a much larger clone differs from it by one base. The chain carries TRBV9 and TRBJ1-1, with D perhaps TRBD1 (6 bases). Germline V gene lookup returns CDR1 SGDLS and CDR2 YYNGEE. This CDR3 is 15 amino acids long. The CDR3 DNA is TGTGCCAGCAGCCCAACAAGGGGGGCCCTTACTGAAGCTCTCTTT. Translated: CASSPTRGALTEALF.

The chain employs TRBV7-9 and TRBJ2-3; D remains unclear. The CDR3 spans 11 residues. Germline V gives CDR1 SEHNR, CDR2 FQNEAQ (reference sequence). With 2 bases removed from V and 11 bases from J, the gap between germline ends came to 8 bases. CDR3 bases: TGTGCCAGCAGCTTATTCTTAGAGCAGTATTTT. Amino acids: CASSLFLEQYF.

The V and J genes are TRBV7-2 and TRBJ1-2; 9 bases map to TRBD1. V shed 4 bases and J 3 bases; nucleotides not matched to a gene: 6. Germline V gene sequence: CDR1 SGHTA, CDR2 FQGNSA. The CDR3 extends over 15 amino acids. This CDR3 is CASSSTGGLYYGYTF. Written as DNA, the CDR3 is TGTGCCAGCAGCTCTACAGGGGGCTTATACTATGGCTACACCTTC.

There are a few counts of this clonotype. The chain combines TRBV20-1 with TRBJ2-3; maybe TRBD2 (5 bases). Per the germline V gene, CDR1 is DFQATT and CDR2 is SNEGSKA (reference sequence). The CDR3 runs to 19 residues. V shed 2 bases and J shed 3 bases, with 27 bases lying between them. CDR3 residues: CSARSLARRAYSVTDTQYF. In DNA form, the CDR3 reads TGCAGTGCTAGAAGCCTAGCTCGTAGGGCGTATTCGGTGACAGATACGCAGTATTTT.

In nucleotides, the CDR3 is TGTGCCAGCAGCCAGGGGGGGCGGACCCAGTACTTC. Encoded protein: CASSQGGRTQYF. The genes are TRBV7-2 and TRBJ2-5; perhaps D is TRBD1 or TRBD2 (7 bases each). Germline V CDR1 and CDR2: SGHTA, FQGNSA. This CDR3 is built from 12 residues. V dropped 5 bases and J dropped 7 bases, with 11 bases sitting between them.

J is TRBJ2-3 and V is TRBV5-5; 8 bases match TRBD2. This CDR3 has 15 amino acids. Trimming removed 1 base from V and 4 bases from J; junction bases left unmatched: 5. The V gene's germline CDR1 is SGHKS and CDR2 YYEKEE (reference sequence). In nucleotides, the CDR3 is TGTGCCAGCAGCTTGAGGGTCGGGGGGGCAGATACGCAGTATTTT. Its protein product is CASSLRVGGADTQYF.

In this sample, this clonotype turned up a few times. The chain uses TRBV5-1 and TRBJ2-2, with D perhaps TRBD1 (6 bases). The germline gives CDR1 SGHRS, CDR2 YFSETQ. The CDR3 totals 18 residues. Trimming removed 4 bases at V and 6 bases at J, with 25 bases between. The CDR3 DNA sequence: TGCGCCAGCAGCCCAGGGTCACCCACAGGGCCTGTGGCCGGGGAGCTGTTTTTT. This codes for CASSPGSPTGPVAGELFF.

On this clonotype itself: This may arise from a read error, as a much more abundant clone is one base away. The V gene is TRBV10-3, the J gene TRBJ2-2; D not resolved. Trimming shortened V by 6 bases and J by 6 bases, and 11 bases separated the two germline ends. CDR3 length equals 13 residues. CDR1 is ENHRY and CDR2 is SYGVKD in the germline V gene. The CDR3 region has the DNA TGTGCCATCAGCGTACAGCACTCCGGGGAGCTGTTTTTT. Residues: CAISVQHSGELFF.

The chain links TRBV9 to TRBJ2-3, with 8 positions matching TRBD1. The germline CDR1 and CDR2 sequences are SGDLS and YYNGEE. Losses at the gene ends were 2 bases for V and 4 bases for J; bases not matched to a gene: 3. The CDR3 is 14 amino acids. The CDR3 nucleotides read TGTGCCAGCAGCGTGGACAGGGTCCCAGATACGCAGTATTTT. Encoded protein: CASSVDRVPDTQYF.

This clonotype was seen repeatedly, ten times or more. The chain is built from TRBV4-1 and TRBJ2-7; D unresolved. This CDR3 has 14 residues. Per the germline V gene, CDR1 is MGHRA and CDR2 is YSYEKL. The ends were cut back, 4 bases at V and 3 bases at J, with 13 bases in the middle. For the CDR3, the DNA is TGCGCCAGCAGCCTCCAGTACAGAAACTACGAGCAGTACTTC. Its protein is CASSLQYRNYEQYF.

This clonotype has a handful of counts. The chain links TRBV30 to TRBJ1-5; 10 nucleotides align to TRBD1. This CDR3 is 15 amino acids long. Germline V gene data show CDR1 as GTSNPN and CDR2 as SVGIG (reference sequence). V was pared by 1 base and J by 5 bases, with 5 bases of the junction left unmatched. DNA of the CDR3: TGTGCCTGGAGTGCCGGACAGGGGGAACATCAGCCCCAGCATTTT. This sequence encodes CAWSAGQGEHQPQHF.

In this sample, this clonotype turned up a few times. The chain joins TRBV4-3 to TRBJ2-1; the D gene is possibly TRBD2 (5 bases). In germline, CDR1 is LGHNA, CDR2 YSLEER. With 0 bases removed from V and 6 bases from J, the gap between germline ends came to 9 bases. This CDR3 is 14 amino acids long. The chain's CDR3 is CASSQEGLTNEQFF. The DNA of the CDR3 is TGCGCCAGCAGCCAAGAAGGACTCACCAATGAGCAGTTCTTC.

The DNA for the CDR3 is TGTGCCAGCAGCTTAGTTTCATCCGGGGAGCTGTTTTTT. This codes for CASSLVSSGELFF. The chain joins TRBV7-8 to TRBJ2-2; no definite D call. The CDR3 is 13 amino acids. The germline CDR1 and CDR2 sequences are SGHVS and FQNEAQ. Trimming pared 1 base from V and 6 bases from J, leaving 6 bases between.

The chain joins TRBV20-1 to TRBJ2-1; TRBD2 is a possible D gene (5 bases). Trimming stripped 0 bases from V and 3 bases from J, with 12 bases between. Germline values: CDR1 DFQATT, CDR2 SNEGSKA (reference sequence). The CDR3 totals 15 residues. The CDR3 spells CSARDRRGVYNEQFF. Written as DNA, the CDR3 is TGCAGTGCTAGAGATCGTCGGGGAGTCTACAATGAGCAGTTCTTC.

This clonotype was observed a few times. The rearrangement joins TRBV7-9 to TRBJ2-1, with TRBD2 matching 9 bases. V trimming: 5 bases; J trimming: 10 bases; junction bases outside the gene matches: 0. Germline V gene data show CDR1 as SEHNR and CDR2 as FQNEAQ (reference sequence). CDR3 length: 11 amino acids. CDR3 loop: CASSAGGEQFF. The CDR3 DNA reads TGTGCCAGCAGCGCGGGAGGGGAGCAGTTCTTC.

This clonotype was counted between two and nine times. CDR3 DNA sequence: TGTGCCAGCAGTTATCGGACGTTGGCTGGGGCCAACGTCCTGACTTTC. It specifies CASSYRTLAGANVLTF. The gene calls are TRBV6-5 and TRBJ2-6; no definite D call. V was trimmed by 3 bases and J by 2 bases, leaving 11 bases between them. Germline-derived CDR1 and CDR2 are MNHEY and SVGAGI. CDR3 length equals 16 residues.

The chain is built from TRBV2 and TRBJ1-6, with D maybe TRBD1 (6 bases). The germline V and J ends were trimmed by 8 bases and 7 bases, with 12 bases remaining between them. The CDR3 consists of 13 residues. Germline CDR1 reads SNHLY; CDR2 reads FYNNEI. The DNA for the CDR3 is TGTGCCAGCTTAGCACAGGGCAATTCACCCCTCCACTTT. Its protein is CASLAQGNSPLHF. Full variable domain (missing parts from reference TRBV2 and TRBJ1-6): EPEVTQTPSHQVTQMGQEVILRCVPISNHLYFYWYRQILGQKVEFLVSFYNNEISEKSEIFDDQFSVERPDGSNFTLKIRSTKLEDSAMYFCASLAQGNSPLHFGNGTRLTVT.

The rearrangement links TRBV24-1 to TRBJ2-3; unclear D gene. The CDR3 consists of 14 residues. V lost 0 bases, J lost 0 bases, and 3 bases lay in between. Germline CDR1 reads KGHDR; CDR2 reads SFDVKD. CDR3 nucleotide sequence: TGTGCCACCAGTGATTTGGAGAGCACAGATACGCAGTATTTT. It encodes CATSDLESTDTQYF.

This clonotype was recorded a few times. This rearrangement joins TRBV7-9 to TRBJ2-7; D assignment may be TRBD1 or TRBD2 (5 bases each). Germline V lookup: CDR1 SEHNR, CDR2 FQNEAQ (reference sequence). The CDR3 is 14 residues long. Trimming pared 5 bases from V and 3 bases from J, leaving 14 bases between. CDR3: CASSPPQGVYEQYV. As DNA, the CDR3 is TGTGCCAGCAGCCCCCCGCAGGGAGTCTACGAGCAGTACGTC.

The sample holds a few counts of this clonotype. The V call is TRBV20-1, the J call TRBJ2-1; 11 bases fit TRBD2. Trimming took 6 bases from V and 5 from J; bases not matched to a gene: 6. This CDR3 has 14 amino acids. Germline V gene sequence: CDR1 DFQATT, CDR2 SNEGSKA (reference sequence). Written as DNA, the CDR3 is TGCAGTGCCTATGGGACTAGCGGAAACAATGAGCAGTTCTTC. It encodes CSAYGTSGNNEQFF.